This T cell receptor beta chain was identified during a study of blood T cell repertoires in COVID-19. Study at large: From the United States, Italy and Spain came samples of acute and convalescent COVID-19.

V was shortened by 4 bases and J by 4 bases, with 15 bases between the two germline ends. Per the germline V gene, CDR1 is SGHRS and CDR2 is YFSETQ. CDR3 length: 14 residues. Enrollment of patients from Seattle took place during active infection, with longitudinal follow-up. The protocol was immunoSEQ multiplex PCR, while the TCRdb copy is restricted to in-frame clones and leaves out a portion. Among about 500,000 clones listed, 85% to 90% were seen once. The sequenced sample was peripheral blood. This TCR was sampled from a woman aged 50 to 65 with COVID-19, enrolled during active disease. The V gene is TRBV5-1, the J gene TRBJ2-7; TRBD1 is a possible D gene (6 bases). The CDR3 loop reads CASSANRERYEQYF. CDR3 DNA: TGCGCCAGCAGCGCCAACAGGGAGAGGTACGAGCAGTACTTC.